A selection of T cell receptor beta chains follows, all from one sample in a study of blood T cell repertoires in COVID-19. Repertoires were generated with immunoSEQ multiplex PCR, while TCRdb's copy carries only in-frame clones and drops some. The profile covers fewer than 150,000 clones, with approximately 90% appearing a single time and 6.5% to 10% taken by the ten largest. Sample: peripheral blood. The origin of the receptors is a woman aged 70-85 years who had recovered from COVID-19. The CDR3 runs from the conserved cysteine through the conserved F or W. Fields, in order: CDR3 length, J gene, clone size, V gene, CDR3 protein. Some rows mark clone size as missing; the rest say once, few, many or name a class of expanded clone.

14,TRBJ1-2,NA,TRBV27,CASSSWTGNYGYTF
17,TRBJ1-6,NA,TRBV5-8,CASSFPGTGGYNSPLHF
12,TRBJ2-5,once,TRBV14,CASSLRAETQYF
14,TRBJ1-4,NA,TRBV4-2,CASSQEPAGEKLFF
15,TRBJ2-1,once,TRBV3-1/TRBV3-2,CASSQDGSGYNEQFF
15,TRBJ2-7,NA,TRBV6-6,CASSSHVASSYEQYF
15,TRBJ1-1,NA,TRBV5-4,CASSFGGRGNTEAFF
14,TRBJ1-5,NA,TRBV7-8,CASSLQVSNQPQHF
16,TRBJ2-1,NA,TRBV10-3,CAISAGDLATYNEQFF
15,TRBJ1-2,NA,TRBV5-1,CASSLEGTAKYGYTF
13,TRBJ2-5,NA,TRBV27,CASRTVRFETQYF
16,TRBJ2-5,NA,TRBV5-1,CASGTLGQGIQETQYF
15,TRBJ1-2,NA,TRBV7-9,CASSLAGTGNYGYTF
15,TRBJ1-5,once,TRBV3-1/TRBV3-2,CASSGGQGTAQPQHF
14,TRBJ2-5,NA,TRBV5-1,CASSWDRNFETQYF
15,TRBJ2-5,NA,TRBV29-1,CSVEFGTSGTETQYF